This entry concerns a single T cell receptor beta chain. Its matching antigen is unknown. This entry belongs to a study of T cell responses to AZD1222 COVID-19 vaccine. Germline values: CDR1 MNHNS, CDR2 SASEGT. Trimming at V came to 2 bases and at J to 1 base, leaving 6 bases not matched to a gene. The CDR3 is made up of 16 amino acids. Generated by immunoSEQ multiplex PCR, the TCRdb table keeps only in-frame clones and is missing some. The table shows some 100,000 clones, with roughly 84% occurring only once. Points from the study as a whole: Donors, mostly white British, included more females; clonal diversity was possibly underestimated. Targeting of unmutated variant regions was reportedly seen in nearly half of spike-specific TCRs.

Sample: peripheral blood, taken on day 0 of AZD1222 vaccination. The sequence derives from an adult in good health. The V call is TRBV6-1, the J call TRBJ2-3; TRBD1 matches 7 bases. The CDR3 nucleotides read TGTGCCAGCAGTGAATGGAGGCAGGGGGGCACAGATACGCAGTATTTT. Translation: CASSEWRQGGTDTQYF.